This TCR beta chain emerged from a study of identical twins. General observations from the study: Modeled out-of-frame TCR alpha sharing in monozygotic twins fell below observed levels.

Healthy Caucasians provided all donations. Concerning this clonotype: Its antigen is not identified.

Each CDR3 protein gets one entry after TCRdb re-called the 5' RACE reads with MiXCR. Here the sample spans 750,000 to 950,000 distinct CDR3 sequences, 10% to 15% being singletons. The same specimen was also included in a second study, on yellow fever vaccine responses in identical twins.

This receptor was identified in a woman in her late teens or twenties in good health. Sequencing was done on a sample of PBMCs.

CDR3: CASSLLEGVADTQYF. In DNA form, the CDR3 reads TGCGCCAGCAGCCTCTTAGAGGGCGTAGCAGATACGCAGTATTTT. The chain couples TRBV5-1 to TRBJ2-3, with D possibly TRBD2 on 5 matching bases. CDR3 length: 15 amino acids. V was trimmed by 4 bases and J by 4 bases, leaving 16 bases between them. The germline V gene has CDR1 SGHRS and CDR2 YFSETQ.